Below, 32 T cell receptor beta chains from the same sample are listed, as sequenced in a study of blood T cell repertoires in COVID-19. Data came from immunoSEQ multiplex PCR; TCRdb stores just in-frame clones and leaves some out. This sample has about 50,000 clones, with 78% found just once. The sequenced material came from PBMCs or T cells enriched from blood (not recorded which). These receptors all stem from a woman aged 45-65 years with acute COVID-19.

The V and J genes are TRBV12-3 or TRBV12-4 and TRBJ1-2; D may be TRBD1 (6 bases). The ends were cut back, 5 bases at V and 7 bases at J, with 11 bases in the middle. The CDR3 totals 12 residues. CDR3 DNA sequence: TGTGCCAGCAGTAGGACAGCCATTGGCTACACCTTC. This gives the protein CASSRTAIGYTF.

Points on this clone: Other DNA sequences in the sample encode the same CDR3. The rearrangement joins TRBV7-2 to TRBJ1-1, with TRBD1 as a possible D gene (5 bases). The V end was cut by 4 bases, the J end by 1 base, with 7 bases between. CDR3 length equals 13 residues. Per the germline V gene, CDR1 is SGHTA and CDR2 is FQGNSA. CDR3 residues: CASSSQGNTEAFF. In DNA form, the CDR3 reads TGTGCCAGCAGCTCTCAGGGGAACACTGAAGCTTTCTTT.

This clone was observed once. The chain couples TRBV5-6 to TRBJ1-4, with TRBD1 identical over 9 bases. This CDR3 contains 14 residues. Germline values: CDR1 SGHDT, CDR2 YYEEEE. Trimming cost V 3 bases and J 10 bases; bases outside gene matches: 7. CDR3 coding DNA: TGTGCCAGCAGCTCTGGGACAGGGAGTGGAAAACTGTTTTTT. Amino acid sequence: CASSSGTGSGKLFF.

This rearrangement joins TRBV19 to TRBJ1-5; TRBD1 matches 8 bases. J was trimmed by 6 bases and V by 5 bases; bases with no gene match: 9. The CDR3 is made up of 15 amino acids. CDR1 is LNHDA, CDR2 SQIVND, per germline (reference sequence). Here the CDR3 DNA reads TGTGCCAGTAGTTTACCGGACAGGGCATCTCAGCCCCAGCATTTT. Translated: CASSLPDRASQPQHF.

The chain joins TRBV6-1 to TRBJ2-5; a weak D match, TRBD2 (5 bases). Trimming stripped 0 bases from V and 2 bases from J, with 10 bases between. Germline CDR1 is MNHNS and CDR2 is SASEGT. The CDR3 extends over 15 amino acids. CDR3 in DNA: TGTGCCAGCAGTGAAGCCACAGAGGGACAAGAGACCCAGTACTTC. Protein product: CASSEATEGQETQYF.

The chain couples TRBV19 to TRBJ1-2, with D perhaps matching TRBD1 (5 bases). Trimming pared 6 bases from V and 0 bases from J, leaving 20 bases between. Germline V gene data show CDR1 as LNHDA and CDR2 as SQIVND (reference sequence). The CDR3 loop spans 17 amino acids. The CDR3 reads CASSAESPDITNYGYTF. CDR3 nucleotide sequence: TGTGCCAGTAGCGCAGAGTCACCGGACATTACTAACTATGGCTACACCTTC.

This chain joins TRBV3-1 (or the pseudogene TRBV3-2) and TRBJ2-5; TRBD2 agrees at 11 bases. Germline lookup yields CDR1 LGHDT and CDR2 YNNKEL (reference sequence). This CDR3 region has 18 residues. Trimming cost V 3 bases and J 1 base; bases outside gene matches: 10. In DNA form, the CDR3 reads TGTGCCAGCAGCCAGGGGCTAGCGGGGGGCATCTCCCAAGAGACCCAGTACTTC. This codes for CASSQGLAGGISQETQYF.

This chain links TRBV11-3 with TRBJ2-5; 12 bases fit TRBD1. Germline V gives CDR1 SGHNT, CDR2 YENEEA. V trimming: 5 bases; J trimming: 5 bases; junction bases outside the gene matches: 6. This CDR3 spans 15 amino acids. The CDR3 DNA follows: TGTGCCAGCAGCCCCGGGACAGGGGGCCTGGAGACCCAGTACTTC. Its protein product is CASSPGTGGLETQYF.

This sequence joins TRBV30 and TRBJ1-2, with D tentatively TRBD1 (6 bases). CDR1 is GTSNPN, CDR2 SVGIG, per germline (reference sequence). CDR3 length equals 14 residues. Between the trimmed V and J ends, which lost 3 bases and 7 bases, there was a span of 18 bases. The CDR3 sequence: CAWSQGGARGGYTF. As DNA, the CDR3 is TGTGCCTGGAGCCAAGGGGGGGCTCGAGGTGGCTACACCTTC.

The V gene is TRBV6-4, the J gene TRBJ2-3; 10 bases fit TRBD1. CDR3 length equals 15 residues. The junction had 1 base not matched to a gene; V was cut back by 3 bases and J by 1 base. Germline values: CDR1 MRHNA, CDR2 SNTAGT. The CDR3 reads CASSDGTGGTDTQYF. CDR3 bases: TGTGCCAGCAGTGATGGGACAGGGGGCACAGATACGCAGTATTTT.

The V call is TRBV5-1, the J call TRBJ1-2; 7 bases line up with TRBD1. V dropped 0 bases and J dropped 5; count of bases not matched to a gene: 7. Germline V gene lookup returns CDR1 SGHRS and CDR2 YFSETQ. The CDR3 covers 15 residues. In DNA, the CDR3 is TGCGCCAGCAGCTTGGGTCCGGGACAGCCTTATGGCTACACCTTC. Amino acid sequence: CASSLGPGQPYGYTF.

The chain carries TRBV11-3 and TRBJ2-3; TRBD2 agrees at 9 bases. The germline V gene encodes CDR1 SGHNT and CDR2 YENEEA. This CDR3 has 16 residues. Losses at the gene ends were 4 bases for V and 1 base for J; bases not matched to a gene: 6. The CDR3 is CASSSLAGSRTDTQYF. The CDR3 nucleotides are TGTGCCAGCAGCTCCCTAGCGGGGAGTCGCACAGATACGCAGTATTTT.

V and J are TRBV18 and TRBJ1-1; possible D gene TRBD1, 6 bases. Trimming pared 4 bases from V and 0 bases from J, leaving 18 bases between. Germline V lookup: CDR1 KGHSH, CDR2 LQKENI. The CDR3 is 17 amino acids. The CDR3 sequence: CASSQTPLQGLNTEAFF. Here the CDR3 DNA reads TGTGCCAGCTCACAGACCCCCCTCCAGGGGCTGAACACTGAAGCTTTCTTT.

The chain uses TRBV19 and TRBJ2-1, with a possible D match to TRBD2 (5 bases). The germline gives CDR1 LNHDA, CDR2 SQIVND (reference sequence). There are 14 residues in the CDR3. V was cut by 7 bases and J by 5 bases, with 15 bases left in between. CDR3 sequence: CASMPKRAHNEQFF. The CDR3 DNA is TGTGCCAGTATGCCGAAGAGGGCCCACAATGAGCAGTTCTTC.

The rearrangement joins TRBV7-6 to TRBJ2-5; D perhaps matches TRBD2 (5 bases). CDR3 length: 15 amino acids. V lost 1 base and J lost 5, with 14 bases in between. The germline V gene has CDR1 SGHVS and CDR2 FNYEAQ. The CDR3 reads CASSLGPPPGETQYF. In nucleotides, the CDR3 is TGTGCCAGCAGCTTAGGGCCACCTCCGGGGGAGACCCAGTACTTC.

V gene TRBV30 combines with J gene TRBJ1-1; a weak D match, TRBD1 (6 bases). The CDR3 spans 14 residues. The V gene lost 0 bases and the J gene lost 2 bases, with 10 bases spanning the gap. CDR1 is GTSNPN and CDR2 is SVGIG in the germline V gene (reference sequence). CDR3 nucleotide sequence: TGTGCCTGGAGTGTAGGACAGCTAAACACTGAAGCTTTCTTT. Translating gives CAWSVGQLNTEAFF.

Here the CDR3 DNA reads TGTGCCAGCAGTGAAGCCGGGACAGGGGGCGAGCAGTACTTC. It codes for CASSEAGTGGEQYF. The gene calls are TRBV25-1 and TRBJ2-7; 11 nucleotides agree with TRBD1. CDR3 size: 14 residues. CDR1 MGHDK and CDR2 SYGVNS come from the germline V gene. Germline trimming cut 2 bases from V and 6 bases from J; bases unmatched to any gene: 3.

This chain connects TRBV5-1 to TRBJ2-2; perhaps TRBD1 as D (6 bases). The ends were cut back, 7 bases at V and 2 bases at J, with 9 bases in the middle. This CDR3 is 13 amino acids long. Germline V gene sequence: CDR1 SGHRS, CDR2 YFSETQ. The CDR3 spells CASRTENTGELFF. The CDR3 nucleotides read TGCGCCAGCCGGACAGAAAACACCGGGGAGCTGTTTTTT.

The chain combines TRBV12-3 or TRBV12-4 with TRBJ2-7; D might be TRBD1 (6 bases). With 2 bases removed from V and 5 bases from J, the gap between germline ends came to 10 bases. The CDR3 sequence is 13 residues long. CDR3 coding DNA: TGTGCCAGCAGTTTACTCAGGGGCCACGAGCAGTACTTC. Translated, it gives CASSLLRGHEQYF.

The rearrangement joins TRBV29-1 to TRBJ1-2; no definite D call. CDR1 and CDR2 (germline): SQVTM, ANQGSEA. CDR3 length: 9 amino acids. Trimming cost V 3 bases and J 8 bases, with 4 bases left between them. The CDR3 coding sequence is TGCAGCGTTGAGGAGGGCTACACCTTC. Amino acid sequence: CSVEEGYTF. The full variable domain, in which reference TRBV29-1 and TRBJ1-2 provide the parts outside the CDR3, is SAVISQKPSRDICQRGTSLTIQCQVDSQVTMMFWYRQQPGQSLTLIATANQGSEATYESGFVIDKFPISRPNLTFSTLTVSNMSPEDSSIYLCSVEEGYTFGSGTRLTVV.

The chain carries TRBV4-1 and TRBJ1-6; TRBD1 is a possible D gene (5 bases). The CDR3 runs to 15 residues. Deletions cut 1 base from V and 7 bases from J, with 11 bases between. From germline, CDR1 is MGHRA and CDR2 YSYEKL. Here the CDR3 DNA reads TGCGCCAGCAGCCAAGCGGCAGGGAGGAATTCACCCCTCCACTTT. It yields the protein CASSQAAGRNSPLHF.

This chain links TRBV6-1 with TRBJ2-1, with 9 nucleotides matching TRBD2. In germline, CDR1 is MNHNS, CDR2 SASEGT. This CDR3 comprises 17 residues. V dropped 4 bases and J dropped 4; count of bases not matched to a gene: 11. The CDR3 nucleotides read TGTGCCAGCAGTGGTAGAAAAGCGGGGGGTATGTACAATGAGCAGTTCTTC. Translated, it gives CASSGRKAGGMYNEQFF.

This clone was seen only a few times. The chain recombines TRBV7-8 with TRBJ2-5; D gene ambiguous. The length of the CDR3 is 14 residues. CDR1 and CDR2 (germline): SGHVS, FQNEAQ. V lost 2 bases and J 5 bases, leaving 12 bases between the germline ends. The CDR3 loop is CASSLNVVRETQYF. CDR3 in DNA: TGTGCCAGCAGCTTAAACGTGGTGAGGGAGACCCAGTACTTC.

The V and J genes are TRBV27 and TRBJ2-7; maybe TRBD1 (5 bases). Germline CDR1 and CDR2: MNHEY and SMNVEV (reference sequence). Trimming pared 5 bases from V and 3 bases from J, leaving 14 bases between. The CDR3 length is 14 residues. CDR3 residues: CASSPETDFYEQYF. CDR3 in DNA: TGTGCCAGCAGTCCTGAGACAGACTTCTACGAGCAGTACTTC.

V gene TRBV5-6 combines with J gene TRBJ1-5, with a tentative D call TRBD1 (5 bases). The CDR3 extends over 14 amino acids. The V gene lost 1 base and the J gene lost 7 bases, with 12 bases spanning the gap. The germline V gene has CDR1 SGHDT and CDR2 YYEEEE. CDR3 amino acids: CASSLWGANQPQHF. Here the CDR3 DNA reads TGTGCCAGCAGCTTGTGGGGCGCAAACCAGCCCCAGCATTTT.

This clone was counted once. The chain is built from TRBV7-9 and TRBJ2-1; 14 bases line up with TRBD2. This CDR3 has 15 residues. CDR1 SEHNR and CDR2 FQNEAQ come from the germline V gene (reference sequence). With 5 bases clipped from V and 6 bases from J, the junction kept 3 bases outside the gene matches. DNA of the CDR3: TGTGCCAGCAGCACCGGACTAGCGGGGGGCAATGAGCAGTTCTTC. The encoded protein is CASSTGLAGGNEQFF.

The CDR3 spells CASSPPRYPAYEQYF. As DNA, the CDR3 is TGTGCCAGCAGTCCCCCTCGTTACCCAGCCTACGAGCAGTACTTC. This sequence joins TRBV28 and TRBJ2-7; D unresolved. Trimming took off 5 bases at V and 2 bases at J, with 16 bases between the two ends. This CDR3 has 15 residues. Germline CDR1 MDHEN, CDR2 SYDVKM. The whole variable domain, remainder taken from reference TRBV28 and TRBJ2-7, is DVKVTQSSRYLVKRTGEKVFLECVQDMDHENMFWYRQDPGLGLRLIYFSYDVKMKEKGDIPEGYSVSREKKERFSLILESASTNQTSMYLCASSPPRYPAYEQYFGPGTRLTVT.

CDR3 residues: CAISEGREGYTF. The CDR3 DNA reads as TGTGCCATCAGTGAGGGACGGGAAGGCTACACCTTC. The chain employs TRBV10-3 and TRBJ1-2; no definite D call. The CDR3 has 12 amino acids. Trimming took 2 bases from V and 8 from J, leaving 9 bases between them. Germline loops: CDR1 ENHRY, CDR2 SYGVKD.

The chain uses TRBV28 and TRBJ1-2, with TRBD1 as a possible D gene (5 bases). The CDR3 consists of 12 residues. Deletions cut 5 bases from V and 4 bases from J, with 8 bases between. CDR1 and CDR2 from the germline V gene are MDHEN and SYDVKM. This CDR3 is CASSQDSYGYTF. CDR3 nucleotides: TGTGCCAGCAGTCAAGACAGCTATGGCTACACCTTC.

The CDR3 is CASSEGQGSYSNQPQHF. The CDR3 DNA reads as TGTGCCAGCAGCGAGGGACAGGGGTCGTATAGCAATCAGCCCCAGCATTTT. The chain uses TRBV7-8 and TRBJ1-5; the match to TRBD1 covers 10 bases. Germline V lookup: CDR1 SGHVS, CDR2 FQNEAQ. V trimming: 5 bases; J trimming: 0 bases; junction bases outside the gene matches: 7. The CDR3 is 17 residues long.

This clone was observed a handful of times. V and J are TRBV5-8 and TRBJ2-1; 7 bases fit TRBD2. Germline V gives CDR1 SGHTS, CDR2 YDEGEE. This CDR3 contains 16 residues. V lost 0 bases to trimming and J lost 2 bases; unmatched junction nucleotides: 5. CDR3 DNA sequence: TGTGCCAGCAGCTTGGGCGGCGGGGGAGCCTACAATGAGCAGTTCTTC. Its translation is CASSLGGGGAYNEQFF.

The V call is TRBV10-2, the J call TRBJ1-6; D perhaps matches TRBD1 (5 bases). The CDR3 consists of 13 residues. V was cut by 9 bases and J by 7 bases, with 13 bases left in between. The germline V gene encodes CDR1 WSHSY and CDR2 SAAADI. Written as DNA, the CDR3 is TGCGCCAGTGGAACAAACAGGAATTCACCCCTCCACTTT. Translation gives CASGTNRNSPLHF.